This T cell receptor beta chain was captured by sequencing in a study of response to subunit inactivated influenza vaccine. The V and J ends lost 4 bases and 4 bases, in that order; junction bases with no gene match: 3. CDR3 length: 13 residues. Germline values: CDR1 DFQATT, CDR2 SNEGSKA (reference sequence). TCRdb ran MiXCR on the RT-PCR reads and lists one entry per CDR3 protein. The table shows approximately 480,000 distinct CDR3 sequences, with over 9.5% occurring only once. In its sample, this clonotype was seen many times. This receptor was identified in a man aged 45 to 65 who received an inactivated influenza vaccine. The V call is TRBV20-1, the J call TRBJ2-7; 11 bases align to TRBD2. This specimen consisted of PBMCs from blood, obtained roughly 45 days after vaccination. In DNA form, the CDR3 reads TGCAGTGCTATGACTAGCGGGGTGTACGAGCAGTACTTC. It encodes CSAMTSGVYEQYF.